This TCR beta chain was documented in a study of blood T cells in healthy people across ages. This clonotype was counted at least ten times. Its antigen is undetermined. Losses at the gene ends were 0 bases for V and 4 bases for J; bases not matched to a gene: 8. The CDR3 extends over 16 amino acids. The V gene's germline CDR1 is SGDLS and CDR2 YYNGEE. Study results and caveats: Estimates based on one million T cells were treated as lower bounds. The study lacked donor CMV status, which possibly confounded expanded clonotype changes.

A second PCR, run for about 7 to 11 cycles, used a sample-barcoded 5' primer plus a J-beta primer mix. TCRdb independently ran MiXCR on the 5' RACE reads; one entry per CDR3 protein. The sample holds 600,000 to 900,000 distinct CDR3 sequences; 20% to 30% are singletons and the top ten take around 3%. The same data also went into a second study, on T cells of mothers and their children. That paper notes: The authors used all extracted RNA for cDNA synthesis, at about 1.5 ug per 15 ul. Each child gave 2.5 million to 3.5 million TCR beta CDR3 reads (each mother, over 8.5 million).

The J gene is TRBJ2-5, the V gene TRBV9, with 8 bases fitting TRBD1. Sequenced sample: blood. The source of this sequence is a boy aged 5-17 years in good health. CDR3 DNA: TGTGCCAGCAGCGTAGCGGTTCAGGGGGCTTCAGAGACCCAGTACTTC. Translation: CASSVAVQGASETQYF.